This T cell receptor (beta chain) was profiled in a study of early T cells in non-severe SARS-CoV-2 infection. Study information: Sequencing was performed on bulk RNA from unsorted whole blood, leaving chains unpaired.

General observations from the study: The matching step, a VDJdb search, favored anti-spike CD8 responses and missed private and CD4 specificities.

This clonotype showed up just a few times. Its antigen is unidentified. With 4 bases clipped from V and 0 bases from J, the junction kept 12 bases outside the gene matches. The V gene's germline CDR1 is SGHKS and CDR2 YYEKEE (reference sequence). This CDR3 has 19 amino acids. Unique molecular identifiers tagged individual cDNA molecules. Each CDR3 protein gets one entry after TCRdb re-called the 5' RACE reads with MiXCR. This sample carries some 57,000 distinct CDR3 sequences, 8.2% of them seen once, and the ten largest clones take around 4.2%. This clonotype was obtained from an adult who was a healthcare worker with PCR-confirmed SARS-CoV-2 infection or an uninfected control (not recorded which). This chain links TRBV5-5 with TRBJ2-3; 12 bases line up with TRBD2. Sequencing was carried out using whole blood. The CDR3 here is CASSRSGTSGPLSTDTQYF. The CDR3 region has the DNA TGTGCCAGCAGCCGGTCCGGGACTAGCGGGCCTCTTAGCACAGATACGCAGTATTTT.